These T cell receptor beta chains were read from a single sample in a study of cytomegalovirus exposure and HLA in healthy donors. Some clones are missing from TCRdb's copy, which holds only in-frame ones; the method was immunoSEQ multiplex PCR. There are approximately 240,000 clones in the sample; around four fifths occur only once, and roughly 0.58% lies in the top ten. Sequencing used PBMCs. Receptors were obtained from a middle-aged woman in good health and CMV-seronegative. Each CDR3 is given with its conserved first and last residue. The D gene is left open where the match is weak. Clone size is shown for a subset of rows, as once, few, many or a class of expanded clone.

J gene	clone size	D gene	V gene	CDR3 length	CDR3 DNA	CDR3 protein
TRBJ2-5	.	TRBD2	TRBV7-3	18	TGTGCCAGCAGCTTAACTAGCGGGGGCCGAACTCTACAAGAGACCCAGTACTTC	CASSLTSGGRTLQETQYF
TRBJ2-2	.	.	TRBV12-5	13	TGTGCTAGTGGTCGGGATAACACCGGGGAGCTGTTTTTT	CASGRDNTGELFF
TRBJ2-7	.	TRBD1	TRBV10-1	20	TGCGCCAGCAGTGAAAAGTTTGGGGACAGGGAATCAACCTTTAACTACGAGCAGTACTTC	CASSEKFGDRESTFNYEQYF
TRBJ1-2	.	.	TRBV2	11	TGTGCCACCGTACTTACGGGGGGCTACACCTTC	CATVLTGGYTF
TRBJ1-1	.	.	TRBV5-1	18	TGCGCCAGCAGCTTGGCCCGGGGGGGGAATGAGGGGAACACTGAAGCTTTCTTT	CASSLARGGNEGNTEAFF
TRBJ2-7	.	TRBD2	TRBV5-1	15	TGCGCCAGCAGCTTGGGGGTGTCGTCGGGAGGCGAGCAGTACTTC	CASSLGVSSGGEQYF
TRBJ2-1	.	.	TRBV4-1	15	TGCGCCAGCAGCCAAGACAGGGCAACCTACAATGAGCAGTTCTTC	CASSQDRATYNEQFF
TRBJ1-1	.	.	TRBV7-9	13	TGTGCCAGCAGCTTAGCTACCGGCACTGAAGCTTTCTTT	CASSLATGTEAFF
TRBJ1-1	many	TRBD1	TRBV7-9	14	TGTGCCAGCAGCCAACAGGGGAAGAACACTGAAGCTTTCTTT	CASSQQGKNTEAFF
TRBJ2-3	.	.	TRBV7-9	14	TGTGCCAGCAGCTTAGTGGACAAAACAGATACGCAGTATTTT	CASSLVDKTDTQYF
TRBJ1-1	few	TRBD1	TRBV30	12	TGTGCCTGGGGACAGGGGGGGACTGAAGCTTTCTTT	CAWGQGGTEAFF
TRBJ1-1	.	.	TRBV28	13	TGTGCCAGCAGGATCAGGGGAGGGGGTGAAGCTTTCTTT	CASRIRGGGEAFF
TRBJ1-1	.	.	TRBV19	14	TGTGCCAGTAGCTCCCGACGGGGTCGGACTGAAGCTTTCTTT	CASSSRRGRTEAFF
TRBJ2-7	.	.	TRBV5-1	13	TGCGCCAGCAGCCAGGGAACTAACTACGAGCAGTACTTC	CASSQGTNYEQYF
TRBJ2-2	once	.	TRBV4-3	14	TGCGCCAGCAGGAACAGAGCGAACACCGGGGAGCTGTTTTTT	CASRNRANTGELFF
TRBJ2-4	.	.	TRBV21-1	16	TGTGCCAGCAGCAAAGAATACTCAGGGAATAAAAACATTCAGTACTTC	CASSKEYSGNKNIQYF
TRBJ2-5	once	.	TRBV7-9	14	TGTGCCAGCAGCTTGGAACCCGAGAAGGGGGCCCAGTACTTC	CASSLEPEKGAQYF
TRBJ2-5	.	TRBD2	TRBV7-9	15	TGTGCCAGCAGCCCGGGACTAGCTGGGGGAGAGACCCAGTACTTC	CASSPGLAGGETQYF
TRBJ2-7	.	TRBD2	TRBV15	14	TGTGCCACCAGCACGGGCGGGACTAGCGTCGAGCAGTACTTC	CATSTGGTSVEQYF
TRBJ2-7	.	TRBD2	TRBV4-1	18	TGCGCCAGCAGCCAGCAAGGGGCTAGCGGGGGGCTCTCCTACGAGCAGTACTTC	CASSQQGASGGLSYEQYF
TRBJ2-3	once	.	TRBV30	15	TGTGCCTGGAGCGCGGGGCTATGGGGGACAGATACGCAGTATTTT	CAWSAGLWGTDTQYF
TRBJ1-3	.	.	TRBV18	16	TGTGCCAGCTCATCCTCGACAGCCTCCGCTGGAAACACCATATATTTT	CASSSSTASAGNTIYF
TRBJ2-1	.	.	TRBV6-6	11	TGTGCCTCATGGGCCGCTGGGGAGCAGTTCTTC	CASWAAGEQFF
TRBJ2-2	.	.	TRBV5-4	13	TGTGCCAGCTTCACAGAGAACACCGGGGAGCTGTTTTTT	CASFTENTGELFF
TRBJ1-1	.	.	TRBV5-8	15	TGTGCCAGCAGCTCCAGTTGGGCAATTAGGACTGAAGCTTTCTTT	CASSSSWAIRTEAFF
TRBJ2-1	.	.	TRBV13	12	TGTGCCAGCAGCTTAGGAGGAGATGAGCAGTTCTTC	CASSLGGDEQFF
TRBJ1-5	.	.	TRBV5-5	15	TGTGCCAGCAGCTTGGAATCCGGGGTCAGGCAGCCCCAGCATTTT	CASSLESGVRQPQHF
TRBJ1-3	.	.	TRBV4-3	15	TGCGCCAGCAGCCAAGTGCGGGGGTCGGGAAACACCATATATTTT	CASSQVRGSGNTIYF
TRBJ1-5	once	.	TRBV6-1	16	TGTGCCAGCAGTGCCCTGGGCAGGGGCGGCAATCAGCCCCAGCATTTT	CASSALGRGGNQPQHF
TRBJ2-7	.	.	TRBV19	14	TGTGCCAGTAGGCCAAACTACCGCTCCTACGAGCAGTACTTC	CASRPNYRSYEQYF
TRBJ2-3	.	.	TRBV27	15	TGTGCCAGCAGTTTCGGGACACCTTACACAGATACGCAGTATTTT	CASSFGTPYTDTQYF
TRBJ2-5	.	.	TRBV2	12	TGTGCCAGCAAAGGGGTCTGGGAGACCCAGTACTTC	CASKGVWETQYF
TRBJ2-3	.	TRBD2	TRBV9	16	TGTGCCAGCAGCGTAGAAGCGGGGGGTCTCACAGATACGCAGTATTTT	CASSVEAGGLTDTQYF
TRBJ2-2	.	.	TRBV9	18	TGTGCCAGCAGCCTCAGAGGGGCGGGGGCCGCCCTCACCGGGGAGCTGTTTTTT	CASSLRGAGAALTGELFF
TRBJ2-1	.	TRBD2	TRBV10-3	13	TGTGCCATCAGTGAGCCGGTAGCGGGGTCGCAGTTCTTC	CAISEPVAGSQFF
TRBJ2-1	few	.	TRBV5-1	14	TGCGCCAGCAGCTTGGGAGGGGGCTACAATGAGCAGTTCTTC	CASSLGGGYNEQFF
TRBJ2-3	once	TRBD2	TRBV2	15	TGTGCCAGCAGTGGAGCGGGGGGGTGGACAGATACGCAGTATTTT	CASSGAGGWTDTQYF
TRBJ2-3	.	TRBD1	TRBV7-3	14	TGTGCCAGCAGCTTGGACAGGGCCACAGATACGCAGTATTTT	CASSLDRATDTQYF
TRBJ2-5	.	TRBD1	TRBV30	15	TGTGCCTGGAGCGAAGGGACAGGCCCTCAAGAGACCCAGTACTTC	CAWSEGTGPQETQYF
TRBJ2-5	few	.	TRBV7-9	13	TGTGCCAGCAGCTTAGGGAGCGGAGAGACCCAGTACTTC	CASSLGSGETQYF
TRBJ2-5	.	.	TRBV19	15	TGTGCCAGTAGTGCTCATGGCAGGCCTCAAGAGACCCAGTACTTC	CASSAHGRPQETQYF
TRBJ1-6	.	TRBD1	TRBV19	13	TGTGCCAGCGAGGGACAGGGGCTTTCACCCCTCCACTTT	CASEGQGLSPLHF
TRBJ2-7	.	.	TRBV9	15	TGTGCCAGCAGCGCGACAGGCGGTAGGAGCTACGAGCAGTACTTC	CASSATGGRSYEQYF
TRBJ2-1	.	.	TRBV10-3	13	TGTGCCATCAGTGAAGCCGGGAACAATGAGCAGTTCTTC	CAISEAGNNEQFF
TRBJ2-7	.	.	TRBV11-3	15	TGTGCCAGCAGCATAAAGGGACTCGATTACTACGAGCAGTACTTC	CASSIKGLDYYEQYF
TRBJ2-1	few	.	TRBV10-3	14	TGTGCCATCACTGGGGAACGGGGCTACAATGAGCAGTTCTTC	CAITGERGYNEQFF
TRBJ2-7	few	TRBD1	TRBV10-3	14	TGTGCCATCAGGGGACAGACCGAACTCTACGAGCAGTACTTC	CAIRGQTELYEQYF
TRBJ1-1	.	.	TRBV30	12	TGTGCCTGGAGGAGGATTAACACTGAAGCTTTCTTT	CAWRRINTEAFF
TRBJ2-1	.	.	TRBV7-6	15	TGTGCCAGCAGCCCATTAGTGGAGACAGACAATGAGCAGTTCTTC	CASSPLVETDNEQFF